The clone carrying this T cell receptor beta chain has only one observation. No antigen is known for it. Per the germline V gene, CDR1 is KGHSY and CDR2 is FQNENV. The CDR3 totals 12 residues. V dropped 0 bases and J dropped 2 bases, with 1 base sitting between them. Unique molecular identifiers were used in preparing the TCRbeta library. TCRdb redid the calling of the PCR reads with MiXCR, one entry per CDR3 protein. The sample lists around 300,000 distinct CDR3 sequences; approximately 23% were seen once. This record belongs to a study of T-cell reconstitution after alpha-beta-depleted transplantation in children. Findings of the study overall: Some patients' high day-60 TCRbeta diversity was traced to surviving recipient T cells and thymic progenitors.

The receptor was isolated from a male patient aged 10 to 17 who had a stem cell transplant for acute lymphoblastic leukemia, so the T cells may come from the graft donor. V usage is TRBV16 and J usage is TRBJ1-1; D not resolved. The specimen comprised PBMCs, mostly from graft donor cells, sampled 180 days after TCRalphabeta/CD19-depleted stem cell transplant. CDR3 region: CASSQSNTEAFF. In DNA, the CDR3 is TGTGCCAGCAGCCAATCTAACACTGAAGCTTTCTTT.